This entry features one T cell receptor (beta chain) sequence. A multiplex PCR was run with 60 Vbeta primers and 13 Jbeta primers. Libraries were prepared by immunoSEQ multiplex PCR; TCRdb keeps only in-frame clonotypes and omits some of them. This sample's table has some 53,000 clones. These data belong to a study of cytomegalovirus exposure and HLA in healthy donors. Sequenced material: PBMCs. The clonotype originates from a woman aged 60 to 75 in good health and CMV-seropositive.

In DNA, the CDR3 is TGTGCCATCAGTGAACCGAGACAGGGCGAGAGGAGCGGCTACACCTTC. Translated, it gives CAISEPRQGERSGYTF. The rearrangement joins TRBV10-3 to TRBJ1-2, with 7 bases identical to TRBD1. CDR3 length: 16 amino acids. The germline gives CDR1 ENHRY, CDR2 SYGVKD. J was trimmed by 8 bases and V by 3 bases; bases with no gene match: 15.